The 9 T cell receptor beta chains below were found in one sample sequenced in a study of CD8+ T cells in alopecia areata. Sequencing templates came from extracted RNA that was reverse transcribed into cDNA. The protocol was immunoSEQ multiplex PCR, while the TCRdb copy is restricted to in-frame clones and leaves out a portion. The table lists about 120,000 clones, less than 80% of them singletons. Material: CD4+ T cells sorted from blood. The receptors shown here come from a human donor in good health.

There are a few counts of this clone. The V call is TRBV29-1, the J call TRBJ2-7, with a possible D match to TRBD1 (7 bases). Per germline, CDR1 SQVTM and CDR2 ANQGSEA. Trimming removed 6 bases at V and 0 bases at J, with 15 bases between. This CDR3 has 14 amino acids. In DNA form, the CDR3 reads TGCAGCGTCGCGGGACAGAAGAGCTCCTACGAGCAGTACTTC. Translation gives CSVAGQKSSYEQYF.

This clone is a singleton in its sample. The chain joins TRBV6-1 to TRBJ2-3, with D perhaps TRBD1 or TRBD2 (6 bases each). The CDR3 is 15 residues long. Germline loops: CDR1 MNHNS, CDR2 SASEGT. With 5 bases removed from V and 0 bases from J, the gap between germline ends came to 12 bases. The CDR3 sequence: CASSPRGTSTDTQYF. The CDR3 bases are TGTGCCAGCAGTCCCCGGGGGACAAGCACAGATACGCAGTATTTT.

The chain uses TRBV27 and TRBJ1-6; D remains unclear. Per the germline V gene, CDR1 is MNHEY and CDR2 is SMNVEV (reference sequence). The V gene lost 7 bases and the J gene lost 7 bases, with 14 bases spanning the gap. This CDR3 is 14 amino acids long. The CDR3 DNA follows: TGTGCCAGCAAGGGAGGAGGGCACAATTCACCCCTCCACTTT. The encoded protein is CASKGGGHNSPLHF.

This clone was recorded a few times. The rearrangement links TRBV30 to TRBJ1-1, with D unclear. Germline V gene data show CDR1 as GTSNPN and CDR2 as SVGIG (reference sequence). Trimming took 4 bases from V and 0 from J, leaving 3 bases between them. CDR3 size: 11 residues. In DNA form, the CDR3 reads TGTGCCTGGAATATGAACACTGAAGCTTTCTTT. As protein: CAWNMNTEAFF.

The chain is built from TRBV11-2 and TRBJ2-1; D is perhaps TRBD2 (5 bases). V gave up 2 bases and J gave up 6 bases, with 14 bases separating them. The germline CDR1 and CDR2 sequences are SGHAT and FQNNGV. This CDR3 comprises 15 residues. The CDR3 reads CASSLYVRGSNEQFF. In DNA, the CDR3 is TGTGCCAGCAGCTTATATGTACGGGGAAGCAATGAGCAGTTCTTC.

This chain links TRBV15 with TRBJ1-2, with 8 bases identical to TRBD1. CDR3 length: 17 amino acids. The V segment lost 1 base and the J segment 4 bases; nucleotides outside the gene matches: 11. Per germline, CDR1 LNHNV and CDR2 YYDKDF (reference sequence). The CDR3 DNA follows: TGTGCCACCAGCAGAGCGACAGGGGCCTCCGGGGTCTATGGCTACACCTTC. Translating it yields CATSRATGASGVYGYTF.

CDR3 region: CSARGGVPYNEQFF. In DNA, the CDR3 is TGCAGCGCCCGAGGTGGAGTCCCCTACAATGAGCAGTTCTTC. This sequence joins TRBV29-1 and TRBJ2-1; no clear D. The V gene's germline CDR1 is SQVTM and CDR2 ANQGSEA. Deletions cut 7 bases from V and 2 bases from J, with 15 bases between. The CDR3 runs to 14 residues.

The chain employs TRBV6-1 and TRBJ2-7; D not resolved. CDR1 is MNHNS and CDR2 is SASEGT in the germline V gene. V lost 3 bases and J lost 3, with 12 bases in between. The CDR3 extends over 14 amino acids. The CDR3 nucleotides read TGTGCCAGCAGTGAGAGTGGGAATCTCTACGAGCAGTACTTC. Amino acids: CASSESGNLYEQYF.

The V and J genes are TRBV29-1 and TRBJ2-2, with no clear D. Trimming pared 7 bases from V and 5 bases from J, leaving 11 bases between. CDR1 and CDR2 from the germline V gene are SQVTM and ANQGSEA. The CDR3 is made up of 12 amino acids. The CDR3 sequence is CSANTPTGELFF. The DNA for the CDR3 is TGCAGCGCCAATACACCGACCGGGGAGCTGTTTTTT.